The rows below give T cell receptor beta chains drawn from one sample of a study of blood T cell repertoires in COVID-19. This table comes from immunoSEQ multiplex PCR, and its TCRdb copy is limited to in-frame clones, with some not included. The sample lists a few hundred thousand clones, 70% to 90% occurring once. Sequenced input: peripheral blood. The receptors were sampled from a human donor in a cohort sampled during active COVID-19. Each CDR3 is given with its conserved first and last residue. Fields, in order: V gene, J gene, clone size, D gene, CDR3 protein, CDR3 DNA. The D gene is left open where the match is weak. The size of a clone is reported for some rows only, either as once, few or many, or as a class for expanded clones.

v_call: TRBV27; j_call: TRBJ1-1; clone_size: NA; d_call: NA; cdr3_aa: CASSSGNTEAFF; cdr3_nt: TGTGCCAGCAGTTCGGGGAACACTGAAGCTTTCTTT
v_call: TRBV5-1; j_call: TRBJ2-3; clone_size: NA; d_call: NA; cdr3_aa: CASSFGNPGGTDTQYF; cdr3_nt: TGCGCCAGCAGCTTTGGAAATCCCGGAGGGACAGATACGCAGTATTTT
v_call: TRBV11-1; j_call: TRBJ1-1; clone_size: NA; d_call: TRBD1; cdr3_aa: CASLRDRADTEAFF; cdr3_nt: TGTGCCAGCTTAAGGGACAGGGCGGACACTGAAGCTTTCTTT
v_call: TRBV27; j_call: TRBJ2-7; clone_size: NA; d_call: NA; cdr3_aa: CASRSYEQYF; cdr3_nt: TGTGCCAGTCGCTCCTACGAGCAGTACTTC
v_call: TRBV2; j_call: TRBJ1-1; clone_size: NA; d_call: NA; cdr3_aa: CASLWGEDTEAFF; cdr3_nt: TGTGCCAGCTTATGGGGGGAGGACACTGAAGCTTTCTTT
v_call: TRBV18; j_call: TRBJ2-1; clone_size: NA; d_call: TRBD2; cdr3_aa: CASSPSYLEVAGGTQFF; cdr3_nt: TGTGCCAGCTCACCTTCGTATCTGGAGGTGGCGGGGGGTACTCAGTTCTTC
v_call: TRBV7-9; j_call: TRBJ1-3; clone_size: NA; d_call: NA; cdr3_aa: CASSTRGNTIYF; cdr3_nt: TGTGCCAGCAGCACCCGGGGAAACACCATATATTTT
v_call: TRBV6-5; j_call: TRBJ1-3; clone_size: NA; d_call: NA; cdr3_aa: CASRQNNRAGNTIYF; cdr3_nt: TGTGCCAGCAGACAAAACAACAGGGCTGGAAACACCATATATTTT
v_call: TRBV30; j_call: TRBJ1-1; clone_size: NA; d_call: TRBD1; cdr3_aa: CAWSGRTGGVNEAFF; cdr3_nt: TGTGCCTGGAGTGGACGAACAGGGGGCGTCAATGAAGCTTTCTTT
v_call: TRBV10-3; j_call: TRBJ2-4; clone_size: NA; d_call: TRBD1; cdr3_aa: CAISDVNRGAKNIQYF; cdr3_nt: TGTGCCATCAGTGACGTTAACAGGGGGGCCAAAAACATTCAGTACTTC
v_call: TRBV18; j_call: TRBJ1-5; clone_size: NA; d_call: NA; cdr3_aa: CASSPTEERNQPQHF; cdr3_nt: TGTGCCAGCTCACCTACGGAGGAGCGGAATCAGCCCCAGCATTTT
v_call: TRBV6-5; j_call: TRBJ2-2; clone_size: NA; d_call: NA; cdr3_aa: CASKRTPLGELFF; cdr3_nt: TGTGCCAGCAAACGGACACCTTTGGGGGAGCTGTTTTTT
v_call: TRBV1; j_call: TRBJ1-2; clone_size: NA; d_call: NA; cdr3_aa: CTSSQWVRVNGYTF; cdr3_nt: TGCACCAGCAGCCAATGGGTCAGGGTTAATGGCTACACCTTC
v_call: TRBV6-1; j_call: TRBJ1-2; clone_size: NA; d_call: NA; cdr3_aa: CASSEGAGVNYGYTF; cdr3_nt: TGTGCCAGCAGTGAGGGGGCGGGGGTCAACTATGGCTACACCTTC
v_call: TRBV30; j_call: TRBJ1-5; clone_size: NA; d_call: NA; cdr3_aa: CAWSLGLSQPQHF; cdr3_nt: TGTGCCTGGAGTCTAGGTCTCAGTCAGCCCCAGCATTTT
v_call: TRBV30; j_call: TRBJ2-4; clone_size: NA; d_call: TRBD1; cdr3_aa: CAWSVLWDRVSVAKNIQYF; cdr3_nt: TGTGCCTGGAGTGTACTTTGGGACAGGGTATCGGTAGCCAAAAACATTCAGTACTTC
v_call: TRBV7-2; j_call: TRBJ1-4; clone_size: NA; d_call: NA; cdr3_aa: CASSSGTTAPPTNEKLFF; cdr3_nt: TGTGCCAGCAGCTCCGGGACAACGGCCCCCCCAACTAATGAAAAACTGTTTTTT
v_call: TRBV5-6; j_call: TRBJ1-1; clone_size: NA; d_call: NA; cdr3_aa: CASSWGQNTEAFF; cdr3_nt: TGTGCCAGCAGCTGGGGACAGAACACTGAAGCTTTCTTT
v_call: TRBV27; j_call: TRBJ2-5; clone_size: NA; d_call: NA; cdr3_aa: CASSPFQFGETQYF; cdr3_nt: TGTGCCAGCAGTCCCTTCCAGTTCGGGGAGACCCAGTACTTC
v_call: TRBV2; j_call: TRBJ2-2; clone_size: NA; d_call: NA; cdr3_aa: CATTGIVIGELFF; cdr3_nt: TGTGCCACCACAGGAATTGTCATCGGGGAGCTGTTTTTT
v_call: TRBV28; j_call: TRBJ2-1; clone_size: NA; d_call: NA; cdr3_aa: CASSLSTETYNEQFF; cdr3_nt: TGTGCCAGCAGTTTAAGTACAGAGACGTACAATGAGCAGTTCTTC
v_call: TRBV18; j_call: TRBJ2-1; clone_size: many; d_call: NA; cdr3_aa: CASSLGGGRSSYNEQFF; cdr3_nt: TGTGCCAGCTCTCTGGGAGGGGGGCGAAGCTCCTACAATGAGCAGTTCTTC
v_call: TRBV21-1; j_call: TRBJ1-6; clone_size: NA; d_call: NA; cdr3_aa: CASSKFRGGHSYNSPLHF; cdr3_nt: TGTGCCAGCAGCAAATTCAGAGGCGGGCACTCCTATAATTCACCCCTCCACTTT
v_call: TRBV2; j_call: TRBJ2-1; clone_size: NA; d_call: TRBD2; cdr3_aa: CASRPLAGGYNEQFF; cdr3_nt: TGTGCCAGCAGGCCACTAGCGGGGGGATACAATGAGCAGTTCTTC
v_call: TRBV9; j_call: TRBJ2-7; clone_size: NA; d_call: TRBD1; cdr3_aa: CASSVDRGLGEQYF; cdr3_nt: TGTGCCAGCAGCGTAGACAGGGGGCTGGGGGAGCAGTACTTC
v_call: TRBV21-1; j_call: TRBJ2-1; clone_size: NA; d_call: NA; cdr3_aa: CASSKSQTHEQFF; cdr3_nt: TGTGCCAGCAGCAAATCACAAACACATGAGCAGTTCTTC
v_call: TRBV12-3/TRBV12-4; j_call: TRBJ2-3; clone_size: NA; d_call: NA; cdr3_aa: CASSRAGTDTQYF; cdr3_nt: TGTGCCAGCAGCCGCGCTGGCACAGATACGCAGTATTTT
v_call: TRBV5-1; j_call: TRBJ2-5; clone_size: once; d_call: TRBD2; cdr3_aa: CASYASLAEETQYF; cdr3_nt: TGCGCCAGCTACGCCTCACTAGCGGAGGAGACCCAGTACTTC
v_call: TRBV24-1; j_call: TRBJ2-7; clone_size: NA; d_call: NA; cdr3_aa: CATSDAGGTYEQYF; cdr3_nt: TGTGCCACCAGTGACGCAGGGGGGACCTACGAGCAGTACTTC
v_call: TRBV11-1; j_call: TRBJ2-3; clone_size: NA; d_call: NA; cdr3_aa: CASSSSDTQYF; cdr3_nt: TGTGCCAGCAGCTCTAGCGATACGCAGTATTTT
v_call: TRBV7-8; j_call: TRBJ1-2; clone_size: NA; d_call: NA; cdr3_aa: CASSSMGGSYGYTF; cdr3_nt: TGTGCCAGCAGCTCCATGGGGGGGTCCTATGGCTACACCTTC
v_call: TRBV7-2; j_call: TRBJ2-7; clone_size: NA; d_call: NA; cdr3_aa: CASSKHPVGSYEQYF; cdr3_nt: TGTGCCAGCAGCAAACACCCTGTAGGGAGCTACGAGCAGTACTTC
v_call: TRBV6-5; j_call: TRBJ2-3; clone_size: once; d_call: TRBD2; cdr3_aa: CASSYGGGAPDTQYF; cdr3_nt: TGTGCCAGCAGTTACGGCGGGGGGGCCCCAGATACGCAGTATTTT
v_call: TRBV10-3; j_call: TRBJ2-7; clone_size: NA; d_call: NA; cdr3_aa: CAISEEFHEQYF; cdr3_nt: TGTGCCATCAGTGAAGAGTTCCACGAGCAGTACTTC
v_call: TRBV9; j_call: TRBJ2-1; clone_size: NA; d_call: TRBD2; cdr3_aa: CASTPFGGNNEQFF; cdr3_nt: TGTGCCAGCACCCCATTCGGGGGGAACAATGAGCAGTTCTTC
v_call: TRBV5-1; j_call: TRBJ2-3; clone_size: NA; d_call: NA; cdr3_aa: CASSFEGLTDTQYF; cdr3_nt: TGCGCCAGCAGCTTTGAGGGCCTCACAGATACGCAGTATTTT
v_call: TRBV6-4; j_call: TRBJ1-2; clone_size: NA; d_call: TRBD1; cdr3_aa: CASSFTGGSGGYTF; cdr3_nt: TGTGCCAGCAGTTTTACAGGGGGCTCTGGAGGCTACACCTTC
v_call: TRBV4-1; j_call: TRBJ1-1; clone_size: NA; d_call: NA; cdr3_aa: CASSQDFVGLSNKERGAFF; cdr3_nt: TGCGCCAGCAGCCAAGATTTTGTGGGCCTCTCAAATAAAGAGCGGGGAGCTTTCTTT
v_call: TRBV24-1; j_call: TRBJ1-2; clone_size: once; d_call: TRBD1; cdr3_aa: CATSAAEDRAYGYTF; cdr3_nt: TGTGCCACCAGTGCCGCCGAGGACAGGGCCTATGGCTACACCTTC
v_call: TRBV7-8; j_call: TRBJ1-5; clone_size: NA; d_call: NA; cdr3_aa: CASSKLGASYQPQHF; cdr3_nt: TGTGCCAGCAGTAAATTAGGGGCCAGCTATCAGCCCCAGCATTTT
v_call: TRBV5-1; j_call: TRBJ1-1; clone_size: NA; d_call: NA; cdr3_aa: CASSFRGLNTEAFF; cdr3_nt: TGCGCCAGCAGCTTTAGGGGTCTTAACACTGAAGCTTTCTTT
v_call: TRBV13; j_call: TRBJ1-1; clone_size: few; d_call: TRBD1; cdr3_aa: CASSSTGRSRAEAFF; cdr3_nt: TGTGCCAGCAGCTCGACAGGGAGGAGTCGCGCTGAAGCTTTCTTT
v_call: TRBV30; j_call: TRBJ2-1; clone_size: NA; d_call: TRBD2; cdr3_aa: CACVNPTSGGYNEQFF; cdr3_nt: TGTGCCTGCGTAAACCCGACTAGCGGGGGCTACAATGAGCAGTTCTTC
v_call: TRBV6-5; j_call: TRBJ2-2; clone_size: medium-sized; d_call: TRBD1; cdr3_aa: CASSKGTGNTGELFF; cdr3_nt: TGTGCCAGCAGTAAGGGGACAGGGAACACCGGGGAGCTGTTTTTT
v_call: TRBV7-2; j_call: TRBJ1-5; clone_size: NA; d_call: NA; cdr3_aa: CASSPTVPADQPQHF; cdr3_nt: TGTGCCAGCAGCCCGACAGTTCCCGCTGATCAGCCCCAGCATTTT
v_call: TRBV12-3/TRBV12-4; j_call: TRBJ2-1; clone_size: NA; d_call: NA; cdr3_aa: CASSLSGNEQFF; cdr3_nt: TGTGCCAGCAGTTTATCGGGCAATGAGCAGTTCTTC
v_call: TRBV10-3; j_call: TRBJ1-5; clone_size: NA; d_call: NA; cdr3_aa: CAISEGTPNQPQHF; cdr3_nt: TGTGCCATCAGTGAAGGGACACCTAATCAGCCCCAGCATTTT
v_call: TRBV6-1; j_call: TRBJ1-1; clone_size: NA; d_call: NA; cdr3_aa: CASSELGWTEAFF; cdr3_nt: TGTGCCAGCAGTGAACTAGGATGGACTGAAGCTTTCTTT
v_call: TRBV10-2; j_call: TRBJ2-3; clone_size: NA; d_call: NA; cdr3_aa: CASSESSEEGTDTQYF; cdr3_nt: TGCGCCAGCAGTGAGTCATCGGAGGAGGGCACAGATACGCAGTATTTT